Each of the 19 T cell receptor beta chains below was sequenced from the same sample in a study of preoperative IRX-2 immunotherapy in early breast cancer. Treatment specified: preoperative locoregional IRX-2 cytokine immunotherapy. Sequenced by immunoSEQ multiplex PCR; TCRdb stores in-frame clones only, minus some. The data show fewer than 3,500 clones, 65% to 80% seen once. The specimen comprised tumor tissue, sampled after IRX-2 immunotherapy. These receptors were collected from a human donor with breast cancer.

The chain recombines TRBV6-8 with TRBJ1-1, with D unclear. This CDR3 is built from 13 residues. CDR1 and CDR2 (germline): MNHGY, SAAAGT. Trimming removed 0 bases at V and 6 bases at J, with 8 bases between. CDR3 in DNA: TGTGCCAGCAGTTACTCGGGCCGCCCTGAAGCTTTCTTT. It encodes CASSYSGRPEAFF.

The chain combines TRBV6-8 with TRBJ2-1, with a possible D match to TRBD2 (5 bases). Germline CDR1 reads MNHGY; CDR2 reads SAAAGT. Trimming pared 2 bases from V and 9 bases from J, leaving 14 bases between. The CDR3 covers 14 residues. In DNA form, the CDR3 reads TGTGCCAGCAGTTACGGGTGGGCGGGTAGTGAGCAGTTCTTC. It yields the protein CASSYGWAGSEQFF.

V is TRBV19 and J is TRBJ1-6, with TRBD1 as a possible D gene (6 bases). CDR3 length: 14 amino acids. Per germline, CDR1 LNHDA and CDR2 SQIVND (reference sequence). The germline V and J ends were trimmed by 5 bases and 11 bases, with 16 bases remaining between them. CDR3 DNA sequence: TGTGCCAGTAGTCCCACCGGAGGGGGTCCACCCCTCCACTTT. It encodes CASSPTGGGPPLHF. Full variable domain (remainder filled in from reference TRBV19 and TRBJ1-6): DGGITQSPKYLFRKEGQNVTLSCEQNLNHDAMYWYRQDPGQGLRLIYYSQIVNDFQKGDIAEGYSVSREKKESFPLTVTSAQKNPTAFYLCASSPTGGGPPLHFGNGTRLTVT.

The J gene is TRBJ2-7, the V gene TRBV5-1, with 11 bases fitting TRBD1. The CDR3 is made up of 14 amino acids. Looked up from germline, CDR1 is SGHRS and CDR2 is YFSETQ. The junction had 5 bases not matched to a gene; V was cut back by 4 bases and J by 5 bases. The chain's CDR3 is CASSPGQGVNEQYF. DNA for the CDR3: TGCGCCAGCAGCCCGGGACAGGGGGTGAACGAGCAGTACTTC.

In this sample, this clone is large (0.1 to 1%). V is TRBV6-8 and J is TRBJ1-3; D unresolved. V lost 7 bases and J 0 bases, leaving 13 bases between the germline ends. The V gene's germline CDR1 is MNHGY and CDR2 SAAAGT. There are 15 residues in the CDR3. The DNA for the CDR3 is TGTGCCAGCACCCCCCTAGCGGACTCTGGAAACACCATATATTTT. Translated: CASTPLADSGNTIYF.

The rearrangement joins TRBV7-6 to TRBJ1-4, with 9 bases fitting TRBD1. J gave up 8 bases and V 5 bases, and 15 bases lay outside the gene matches. CDR1 is SGHVS, CDR2 FNYEAQ, per germline. The CDR3 has 17 amino acids. The CDR3 loop reads CASSPIPGTGRREKLFF. Written as DNA, the CDR3 is TGTGCCAGCAGCCCAATCCCAGGGACAGGGCGGCGCGAAAAACTGTTTTTT.

The V and J genes are TRBV19 and TRBJ2-1; no clear D gene. The V gene lost 3 bases and the J gene lost 2 bases, with 8 bases spanning the gap. The CDR3 is 14 amino acids. Germline V gives CDR1 LNHDA, CDR2 SQIVND (reference sequence). CDR3 sequence: CASSIPGPYNEQFF. CDR3 coding DNA: TGTGCCAGTAGTATCCCGGGCCCCTACAATGAGCAGTTCTTC.

This clone was counted a single time. The CDR3 sequence is CASSRGGGTTDTQYF. The CDR3 coding sequence is TGTGCCAGCAGTCGCGGCGGGGGCACGACAGATACGCAGTATTTT. The chain uses TRBV6-8 and TRBJ2-3, with D perhaps matching TRBD2 (7 bases). Germline CDR1 is MNHGY and CDR2 is SAAAGT. This CDR3 spans 15 amino acids. V lost 5 bases and J lost 3, with 15 bases in between.

Details on this clone: The junction does not match germline at one end; this may be a read error. The chain has TRBV28 and TRBJ1-2, with D perhaps TRBD1 (6 bases). This CDR3 has 15 amino acids. CDR1 and CDR2 (germline): MDHEN, SYDVKM. CDR3 loop: CASSRPGGGNYGYTF. Here the CDR3 DNA reads TGTGCCAGCAGCCGCCCTGGGGGGGGCAACTATGGCTACACTTTC.

This sequence joins TRBV18 and TRBJ2-1; TRBD1 aligns across 9 bases. CDR1 and CDR2 (germline): KGHSH, LQKENI. V gave up 2 bases and J gave up 4 bases; unmatched junction bases: 3. There are 15 residues in the CDR3. The CDR3 loop is CASSPDGTGYNEQFF. In nucleotides, the CDR3 is TGTGCCAGCTCACCAGACGGGACAGGGTACAATGAGCAGTTCTTC.

This clone was seen a single time. CDR3 sequence reads: CSVTGVQETQYF. The CDR3, as DNA: TGCAGCGTAACGGGGGTGCAAGAGACCCAGTACTTC. This chain links TRBV29-1 with TRBJ2-5; D may be TRBD2 (6 bases). This CDR3 comprises 12 residues. V gave up 6 bases and J gave up 2 bases, with 10 bases separating them. Germline V gene data show CDR1 as SQVTM and CDR2 as ANQGSEA.

V usage is TRBV11-3 and J usage is TRBJ1-1; D is uncertain. CDR1 is SGHNT, CDR2 YENEEA, per germline. The CDR3 covers 14 residues. Trimming removed 5 bases at V and 2 bases at J, with 12 bases between. The CDR3 spells CASSTDASNTEAFF. The CDR3 nucleotides read TGTGCCAGCAGCACAGACGCCTCCAACACTGAAGCTTTCTTT.

Concerning this clone itself: Germline is not matched at one junction end, which may reflect a read error. V usage is TRBV15 and J usage is TRBJ2-1; D is perhaps TRBD2 (6 bases). Germline-derived CDR1 and CDR2 are LNHNV and YYDKDF (reference sequence). This CDR3 is built from 15 residues. CDR3 sequence (DNA): TGTGCCAGCAGCCCCGCCGGGACTGTCTACAATGAGCAGTTCTTC. Its translation is CASSPAGTVYNEQFF.

V and J are TRBV19 and TRBJ2-2; a weak D match, TRBD2 (6 bases). The V and J ends lost 5 bases and 7 bases respectively, with 17 bases between them. This CDR3 region has 15 residues. Germline CDR1 is LNHDA and CDR2 is SQIVND (reference sequence). This CDR3 is CASSPSLAHDGELFF. DNA for the CDR3: TGTGCCAGTAGTCCCTCACTAGCTCATGACGGGGAGCTGTTTTTT.

J is TRBJ1-5 and V is TRBV6-8; 8 bases map to TRBD1. Germline CDR1 is MNHGY and CDR2 is SAAAGT. J was trimmed by 4 bases and V by 0 bases; bases with no gene match: 2. This CDR3 is 15 amino acids long. CDR3: CASSYSTGENQPQHF. Here the CDR3 DNA reads TGTGCCAGCAGTTACTCGACAGGGGAGAATCAGCCCCAGCATTTT.

The chain links TRBV6-7 to TRBJ1-3; D not certain. TRBV6-7 is an ORF for which the function is uncertain. The CDR3 extends over 14 amino acids. V was trimmed by 2 bases and J by 4 bases, leaving 9 bases between them. CDR3 residues: CASSYVPGGNTIYF. The CDR3, as DNA: TGTGCCAGCAGTTACGTGCCAGGCGGAAACACCATATATTTT.

This clone was seen a handful of times. The chain is built from TRBV10-2 and TRBJ2-3; D is tentatively TRBD1 or TRBD2 (5 bases each). Trimming removed 3 bases at V and 2 bases at J, with 12 bases between. In germline, CDR1 is WSHSY, CDR2 SAAADI. This CDR3 region has 15 residues. CDR3 sequence: CASSDEGSVTDTQYF. DNA of the CDR3: TGCGCCAGCAGTGATGAGGGGTCGGTCACAGATACGCAGTATTTT.

The V and J genes are TRBV6-1 and TRBJ1-6; no definite D call. Trimming left V 1 base short and J 0 bases short, with 7 bases between. The CDR3 has 16 residues. Germline V lookup: CDR1 MNHNS, CDR2 SASEGT. DNA for the CDR3: TGTGCCAGCAGTGAAGATACGAGCTCCTATAATTCACCCCTCCACTTT. Translating gives CASSEDTSSYNSPLHF.

Only one count was recorded for this clone. This rearrangement joins TRBV19 to TRBJ2-3; maybe TRBD1 (6 bases). Germline loops: CDR1 LNHDA, CDR2 SQIVND (reference sequence). This CDR3 comprises 14 residues. V lost 8 bases, J lost 4 bases, and 16 bases lay in between. The DNA of the CDR3 is TGTGCCAGTTCCCAGGGGTATGGCGCAGATACGCAGTATTTT. Translation: CASSQGYGADTQYF. The full variable domain, with the rest looked up from reference TRBV19 and TRBJ2-3, is DGGITQSPKYLFRKEGQNVTLSCEQNLNHDAMYWYRQDPGQGLRLIYYSQIVNDFQKGDIAEGYSVSREKKESFPLTVTSAQKNPTAFYLCASSQGYGADTQYFGPGTRLTVL.